This entry is about one T cell receptor (beta chain). The sample is drawn from a study of T cell responses to AZD1222 COVID-19 vaccine. Measured with immunoSEQ multiplex PCR; TCRdb has only the in-frame clones, and not every one. The table shows around 120,000 clones, with approximately 86% occurring only once. The source is an adult in good health. The sequences come from peripheral blood, collected on day 0 of AZD1222 vaccination.

CDR3 nucleotide sequence: TGTGCCAGCAGTTTATCAGGGCCGAACACTGAAGCTTTCTTT. It translates to CASSLSGPNTEAFF. The chain employs TRBV28 and TRBJ1-1; D might be TRBD1 (5 bases). Trimming left V 1 base short and J 1 base short, with 7 bases between. This CDR3 spans 14 amino acids. CDR1 and CDR2 from the germline V gene are MDHEN and SYDVKM.